One sample yielded the 18 T cell receptor beta chains listed below, sequenced in a study of blood T cells in healthy people across ages. For the second PCR, which ran for roughly 7 to 11 cycles, a sample-barcoded 5' primer and a J-beta primer mix were used. In TCRdb, the 5' RACE reads were re-called with MiXCR into one record per CDR3 protein. The sample holds 1.5 million to 2 million distinct CDR3 sequences, about 28% seen once. Sequencing was performed on blood. The receptors stem from a woman younger than 45 in good health.

The chain couples TRBV10-2 to TRBJ1-5, with unresolved D. The germline gives CDR1 WSHSY, CDR2 SAAADI. The CDR3 runs to 17 residues. V was clipped by 0 bases and J by 3 bases, with 15 bases between them. The CDR3 bases are TGCGCCAGCAGTGAGTCGGAGGTACGAGGTCCCAATCAGCCCCAGCATTTT. Protein sequence: CASSESEVRGPNQPQHF.

The chain uses TRBV6-2 or TRBV6-3 and TRBJ2-1; D uncertain. The CDR3 is made up of 14 amino acids. Germline CDR1 reads MNHEY; CDR2 reads SVGEGT. The ends were cut back, 7 bases at V and 5 bases at J, with 15 bases in the middle. CDR3 in DNA: TGTGCCAGCACATCCTTCGGGCTTAACAATGAGCAGTTCTTC. Protein sequence: CASTSFGLNNEQFF.

The CDR3 reads CASSLARADRGGNEQFF. The CDR3 region has the DNA TGTGCCAGCAGCTTAGCGCGCGCGGACAGGGGTGGAAATGAGCAGTTCTTC. This chain uses TRBV7-9 with TRBJ2-1; TRBD1 matches 9 bases. Trimming at V came to 0 bases and at J to 7 bases, leaving 10 bases not matched to a gene. The CDR3 has 17 residues. Per germline, CDR1 SEHNR and CDR2 FQNEAQ (reference sequence).

CDR3 region: CASSGAGTGGKETQYF. CDR3 coding DNA: TGCGCCAGCAGCGGAGCCGGGACAGGGGGCAAAGAGACCCAGTACTTC. This chain joins TRBV10-1 and TRBJ2-5; 12 nucleotides line up with TRBD1. Germline V gene lookup returns CDR1 WNHNN and CDR2 SYGVQD (reference sequence). The length of the CDR3 is 16 residues. The J segment lost 3 bases and the V segment lost 6 bases, leaving 8 bases of the junction unmatched.

The chain links TRBV27 to TRBJ1-4, with D perhaps matching TRBD1 (6 bases). The CDR3 runs to 14 residues. CDR1 and CDR2 from the germline V gene are MNHEY and SMNVEV (reference sequence). Trimming pared 4 bases from V and 6 bases from J, leaving 12 bases between. The CDR3 loop is CASSSEGGYEKLFF. The CDR3 DNA sequence: TGTGCCAGCAGTTCAGAGGGGGGATATGAAAAACTGTTTTTT.

The chain links TRBV12-3 or TRBV12-4 to TRBJ2-5; 9 bases match TRBD1. J was trimmed by 5 bases and V by 5 bases; bases with no gene match: 9. The CDR3 sequence is 15 residues long. The CDR3 DNA reads TGTGCCAGCAGTCCCGGGACAGGGAAAAGGGAGACCCAGTACTTC. Translating gives CASSPGTGKRETQYF.

This clonotype has just a few counts. The chain combines TRBV6-5 with TRBJ2-7; D perhaps matches TRBD1 (6 bases). The CDR3 has 14 residues. V was cut by 4 bases and J by 5 bases, with 15 bases left in between. Germline V lookup: CDR1 MNHEY, CDR2 SVGAGI. CDR3 bases: TGTGCCAGCAGTTCCTACACGGGACAAAACGAGCAGTACTTC. This translates into CASSSYTGQNEQYF.

Points on this clonotype: A much larger clone is a single base away; this may be a read error. This chain uses TRBV7-9 with TRBJ2-5, with a weak D call TRBD2 (5 bases). Trimming removed 3 bases from V and 0 bases from J, with 11 bases in between. Germline V gives CDR1 SEHNR, CDR2 FQNEAQ (reference sequence). The CDR3 loop spans 15 amino acids. The CDR3 DNA reads as TGTGCCAGCAGCTTGTCCGGGGATTACCAAGAGACCCAGTACTTC. This translates into CASSLSGDYQETQYF.

The rearrangement joins TRBV5-1 to TRBJ1-2, with 7 bases identical to TRBD1. Germline V gene sequence: CDR1 SGHRS, CDR2 YFSETQ. The CDR3 has 13 amino acids. V dropped 4 bases and J dropped 8; count of bases not matched to a gene: 8. CDR3: CASSQDRPGGYTF. The DNA of the CDR3 is TGCGCCAGCAGCCAGGACAGGCCTGGCGGCTACACCTTC.

There are a few counts of this clonotype. The chain carries TRBV5-1 and TRBJ1-2, with D perhaps TRBD1 (6 bases). The ends were cut back, 0 bases at V and 4 bases at J, with 16 bases in the middle. This CDR3 contains 16 residues. Germline loops: CDR1 SGHRS, CDR2 YFSETQ. The CDR3 protein is CASSLGTDDLRYGYTF. CDR3 coding DNA: TGCGCCAGCAGCTTGGGGACAGACGATCTACGCTATGGCTACACCTTC.

This clonotype was counted many times. At one boundary the junction diverges from the germline segment, which might be a read error. V usage is TRBV5-1 and J usage is TRBJ2-7; D remains ambiguous. The length of the CDR3 is 13 residues. CDR1 and CDR2 (germline): SGHRS, YFSETQ. The CDR3 nucleotides read TGTGCCAGCAGTTCCCCCAGCTCCTACGAGCAGTACTTC. Encoded protein: CASSSPSSYEQYF.

About this clonotype itself: One base away lies a much larger clone, so this may be a sequencing read error. The rearrangement uses TRBV12-3 or TRBV12-4 and TRBJ2-1, with D possibly being TRBD1 or TRBD2 (5 bases each). The CDR3 runs to 13 residues. This chain's CDR3 is CASPAAGSNEQVF. The CDR3 DNA reads TGTGCCAGCCCAGCGGCAGGGAGCAATGAGCAGGTCTTC.

The chain couples TRBV18 to TRBJ2-5; the D is unclear. V was clipped by 2 bases and J by 3 bases, with 13 bases between them. The germline CDR1 and CDR2 sequences are KGHSH and LQKENI. The CDR3 is made up of 15 amino acids. In nucleotides, the CDR3 is TGTGCCAGCTCACCAAATGTGAGAAACAAAGAGACCCAGTACTTC. This gives the protein CASSPNVRNKETQYF. The full variable domain, completed using reference TRBV18 and TRBJ2-5, is NAGVMQNPRHLVRRRGQEARLRCSPMKGHSHVYWYRQLPEEGLKFMVYLQKENIIDESGMPKERFSAEFPKEGPSILRIQQVVRGDSAAYFCASSPNVRNKETQYFGPGTRLLVL.

In its sample, this clonotype was seen a few times. At one end, the junction sequence differs from germline, possibly due to a read error. V is TRBV6-6 and J is TRBJ2-1; D possibly uses TRBD1 or TRBD2 (5 bases each). CDR1 and CDR2 from the germline V gene are MNHNY and SVGAGI (reference sequence). The CDR3 length is 17 residues. DNA of the CDR3: TGTGCCGGCAGTTACTCGTTCCCAGGGAGCTCCTACAATGAGCAGTTCTTC. This gives the protein CAGSYSFPGSSYNEQFF.

In this sample, this clonotype turned up a few times. The genes are TRBV7-2 and TRBJ2-1; TRBD1 is a possible D gene (5 bases). CDR3 length: 16 residues. V shed 2 bases and J shed 3 bases, with 14 bases lying between them. Germline V CDR1 and CDR2: SGHTA, FQGNSA. CDR3 DNA: TGTGCCAGCAGCTTAAGTAGGACATCGAGCTACAATGAGCAGTTCTTC. This encodes CASSLSRTSSYNEQFF. Together with reference TRBV7-2 and TRBJ2-1, the CDR3 gives the full variable domain: GAGVSQSPSNKVTEKGKDVELRCDPISGHTALYWYRQSLGQGLEFLIYFQGNSAPDKSGLPSDRFSAERTGGSVSTLTIQRTQQEDSAVYLCASSLSRTSSYNEQFFGPGTRLTVL.

The CDR3: CAWSAGQPIETQYF. DNA for the CDR3: TGTGCCTGGAGTGCGGGACAGCCGATAGAGACCCAGTACTTC. The chain joins TRBV30 to TRBJ2-5, with 7 bases fitting TRBD1. V trimming: 1 base; J trimming: 4 bases; junction bases outside the gene matches: 6. This CDR3 contains 14 residues. The germline CDR1 and CDR2 sequences are GTSNPN and SVGIG (reference sequence).

This chain joins TRBV29-1 and TRBJ1-2, with TRBD1 matching 7 bases. Germline assignment: CDR1 SQVTM and CDR2 ANQGSEA. The V segment lost 7 bases and the J segment 4 bases; nucleotides outside the gene matches: 18. The CDR3 loop spans 16 amino acids. CDR3 nucleotide sequence: TGCAGCGCCCGAGGGGGCGGCAGGGGGTCATCCTATGGCTACACCTTC. Translated, it gives CSARGGGRGSSYGYTF.

The sample holds a few counts of this clonotype. CDR3 nucleotide sequence: TGTGCCAGCATCCCCATGAAACTAGCGGGAATGGATACGCAGTATTTT. This translates into CASIPMKLAGMDTQYF. V usage is TRBV7-2 and J usage is TRBJ2-3; 10 bases map to TRBD2. Germline V lookup: CDR1 SGHTA, CDR2 FQGNSA. Unmatched junction bases numbered 13, after V lost 7 bases and J lost 6 bases. CDR3 length: 16 residues.